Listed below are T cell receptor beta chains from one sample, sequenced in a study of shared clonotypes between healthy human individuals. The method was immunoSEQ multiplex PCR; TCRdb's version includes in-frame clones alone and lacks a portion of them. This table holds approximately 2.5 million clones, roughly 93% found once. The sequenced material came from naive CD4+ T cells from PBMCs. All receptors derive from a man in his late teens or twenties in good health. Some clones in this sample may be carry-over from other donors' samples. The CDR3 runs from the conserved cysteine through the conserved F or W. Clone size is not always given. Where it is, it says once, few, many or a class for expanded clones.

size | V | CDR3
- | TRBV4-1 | CASSQDPSVEQYF
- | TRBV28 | CAVAAANHPVATNEKLFF
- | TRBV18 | CASSPPSSYEQYF
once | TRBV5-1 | CASSLFRLSGGQPNTEAFF
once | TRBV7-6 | CASSLKAGAGGRHF
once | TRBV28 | CASSSRLGTSGSHEQFF
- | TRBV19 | CASSIDRAANEKLFF
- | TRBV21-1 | CASSNGQGVTKNIQYF
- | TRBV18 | CASSPGWAEEQFF
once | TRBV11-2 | CASSAGKTGLFTDTQYF
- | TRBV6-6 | CASSYPGDNQPQHF
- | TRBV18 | CASSSGTGGNEQFF
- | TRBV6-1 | CASSVAGGNIDEQYF
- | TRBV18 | CASSRQGQLYEQYF
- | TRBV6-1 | CASSEALLTPEAFF
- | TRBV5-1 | CASSLASNSPLHF
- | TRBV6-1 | CASREGTYGDYEQYF
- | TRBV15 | CATSLVEGIHEQYF
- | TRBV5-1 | CASSLGTSGWAYEQYF
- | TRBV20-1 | CSARGSYEQYF
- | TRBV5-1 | CASGTSGGETQYF
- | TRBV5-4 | CASTTRTGPGTDTQYF
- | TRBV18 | CASSPPRTGIEQFF
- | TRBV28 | CASSFGETQYF
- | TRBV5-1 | CASSSTGGPGGEQYF
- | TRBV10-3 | CAGRTGRETEAFF
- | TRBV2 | CASKGLAGGGDTQYF
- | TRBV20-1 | CSAEVNTEAFF
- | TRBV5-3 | CARSNRQEKPPEAFF
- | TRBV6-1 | CASRSGDRAYNEQFF
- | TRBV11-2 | CASSLFSPPSTEAFF
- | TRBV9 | CASSGGGNQPQHF
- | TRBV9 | CASSRTGDPDTQYF